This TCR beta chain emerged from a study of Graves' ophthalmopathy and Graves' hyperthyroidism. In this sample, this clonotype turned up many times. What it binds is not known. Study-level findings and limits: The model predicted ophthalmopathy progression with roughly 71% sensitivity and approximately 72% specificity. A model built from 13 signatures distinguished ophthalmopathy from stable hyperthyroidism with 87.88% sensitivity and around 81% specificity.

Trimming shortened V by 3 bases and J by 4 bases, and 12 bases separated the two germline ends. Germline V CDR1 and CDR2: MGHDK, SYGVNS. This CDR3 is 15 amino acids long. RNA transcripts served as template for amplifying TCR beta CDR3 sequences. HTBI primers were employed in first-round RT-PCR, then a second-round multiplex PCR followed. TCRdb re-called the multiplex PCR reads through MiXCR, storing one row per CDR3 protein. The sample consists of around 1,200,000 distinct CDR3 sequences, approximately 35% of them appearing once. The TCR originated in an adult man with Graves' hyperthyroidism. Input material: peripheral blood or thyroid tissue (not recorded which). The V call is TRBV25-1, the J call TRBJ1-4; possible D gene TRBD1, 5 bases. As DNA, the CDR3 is TGTGCCAGCAGTGATTCTGGGGCCCTTAATGAAAAACTGTTTTTT. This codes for CASSDSGALNEKLFF.